This T cell receptor beta chain was found in a study of regulatory T cells in long-lasting Graves disease. This CDR3 has 15 amino acids. Looked up from germline, CDR1 is SGDLS and CDR2 is YYNGEE. V was pared by 0 bases and J by 3 bases, with 10 bases between. Building the TCR beta libraries relied on iRepertoire HTBI primers, and CDR3 regions underwent Arm-PCR. TCRdb called the multiplex PCR reads again in MiXCR, with one record for every CDR3 protein. This table has 500,000 or so distinct CDR3 sequences, around 15% appearing once. This clonotype was observed a handful of times. Indicated time point: newly diagnosed GD, antithyroid drugs for less than 3 months. Preparation of the TCR library used RNA extracted from PBMCs. These data were also reused for a study on T cells in Graves' hyperthyroidism and ophthalmopathy.

The sequence came from a woman between 45 and 60 years old with Graves disease. The V and J genes are TRBV9 and TRBJ2-1, with D perhaps matching TRBD1 or TRBD2 (5 bases each). Sequenced material: peripheral blood mononuclear cells (PBMCs), taken at new diagnosis, from a patient treated with antithyroid drugs. The CDR3 DNA reads TGTGCCAGCAGCGTAGTCGGGGCGAACTACAATGAGCAGTTCTTC. Its protein is CASSVVGANYNEQFF.